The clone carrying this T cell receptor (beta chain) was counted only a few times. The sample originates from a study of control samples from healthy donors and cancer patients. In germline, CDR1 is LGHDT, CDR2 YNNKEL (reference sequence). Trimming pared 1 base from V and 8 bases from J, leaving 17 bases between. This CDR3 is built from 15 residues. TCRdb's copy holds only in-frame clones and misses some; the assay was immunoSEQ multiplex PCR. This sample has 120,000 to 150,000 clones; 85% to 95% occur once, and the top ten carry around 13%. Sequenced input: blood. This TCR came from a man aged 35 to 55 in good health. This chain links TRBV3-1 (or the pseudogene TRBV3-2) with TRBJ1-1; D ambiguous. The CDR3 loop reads CASSQVRGPEREAFF. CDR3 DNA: TGTGCCAGCAGCCAAGTCCGCGGACCGGAACGCGAAGCTTTCTTT.